A selection of T cell receptor beta chains follows, all from one sample in a study of cytomegalovirus exposure and HLA in healthy donors. Assay used: immunoSEQ multiplex PCR; TCRdb lists only in-frame clones, some missing. The table includes about 190,000 clones, around 86% detected once. The sequenced sample consisted of PBMCs. These receptors were taken from a woman aged 18-30 years in good health and CMV-seronegative. CDR3s include the opening cysteine and the closing phenylalanine or tryptophan. Each record gives: clone size, D gene, V gene, J gene, CDR3 DNA, CDR3 protein. The D gene is left open where the match is weak. The size of a clone is reported for some rows only, either as once, few or many, or as a class for expanded clones.

clone size: .
D gene: TRBD2
V gene: TRBV5-1
J gene: TRBJ2-5
CDR3 DNA: TGCGCCAGCAGCTTCCGACTAGCGGGGCCACAAGAGACCCAGTACTTC
CDR3 protein: CASSFRLAGPQETQYF

clone size: .
D gene: TRBD2
V gene: TRBV13
J gene: TRBJ2-1
CDR3 DNA: TGTGCCAGCAGCTTAAAGCGGGAGCCTTACAATGAGCAGTTCTTC
CDR3 protein: CASSLKREPYNEQFF

clone size: .
D gene: .
V gene: TRBV6-5
J gene: TRBJ2-6
CDR3 DNA: TGTGCCAGCAGTTCAGGGCACTCTGGGGCCAACGTCCTGACTTTC
CDR3 protein: CASSSGHSGANVLTF

clone size: .
D gene: .
V gene: TRBV5-1
J gene: TRBJ2-7
CDR3 DNA: TGCGCCAGCAGCTTGGAGGGCCGGGACTACGAGCAGTACTTC
CDR3 protein: CASSLEGRDYEQYF

clone size: .
D gene: .
V gene: TRBV15
J gene: TRBJ1-1
CDR3 DNA: TGTGCCACCAGCAGAGGAGGCGCAGGGTCGGGTGAAGCTTTCTTT
CDR3 protein: CATSRGGAGSGEAFF

clone size: .
D gene: TRBD1
V gene: TRBV5-4
J gene: TRBJ2-2
CDR3 DNA: TGTGCCAGCAGCCTCGGGGGGGACAGGGGGGTGGAGCTGTTTTTT
CDR3 protein: CASSLGGDRGVELFF

clone size: .
D gene: TRBD1
V gene: TRBV29-1
J gene: TRBJ2-7
CDR3 DNA: TGCAGCGTGGGGACAGGGTCGGGGTACGAGCAGTACTTC
CDR3 protein: CSVGTGSGYEQYF

clone size: .
D gene: .
V gene: TRBV16
J gene: TRBJ2-5
CDR3 DNA: TGTGCCAGCAGCCAAGGGGCCGGACAAGAGACCCAGTACTTC
CDR3 protein: CASSQGAGQETQYF

clone size: .
D gene: .
V gene: TRBV4-1
J gene: TRBJ1-1
CDR3 DNA: TGCGCCAGCAGCCAATCTGGCGGGGTCCCCATGAACACTGAAGCTTTCTTT
CDR3 protein: CASSQSGGVPMNTEAFF

clone size: .
D gene: TRBD1
V gene: TRBV29-1
J gene: TRBJ1-2
CDR3 DNA: TGCAGCGTTGAAGACGGGACAGGGAAATATGGCTACACCTTC
CDR3 protein: CSVEDGTGKYGYTF

clone size: .
D gene: TRBD1
V gene: TRBV30
J gene: TRBJ1-2
CDR3 DNA: TGTGCCTGGAGGAGAACAGGGGGCAGCGAGGGCTACACCTTC
CDR3 protein: CAWRRTGGSEGYTF

clone size: .
D gene: TRBD1
V gene: TRBV6-5
J gene: TRBJ1-4
CDR3 DNA: TGTGCCAGCAGTTTCGAGACCGGGACAGTAAATGAAAAACTGTTTTTT
CDR3 protein: CASSFETGTVNEKLFF

clone size: once
D gene: TRBD2
V gene: TRBV28
J gene: TRBJ2-7
CDR3 DNA: TGTGCCAGCACCCAGGCTAGCGGGAACTACGAGCAGTACTTC
CDR3 protein: CASTQASGNYEQYF

clone size: .
D gene: .
V gene: TRBV2
J gene: TRBJ1-2
CDR3 DNA: TGTGCCAGCAGTGACGGTCGACTGAGACAGACCCTCTATGGCTACACCTTC
CDR3 protein: CASSDGRLRQTLYGYTF

clone size: .
D gene: .
V gene: TRBV10-1
J gene: TRBJ2-6
CDR3 DNA: TGCGCCAGCAGCGCAACAGGAGCTGGGGCCAACGTCCTGACTTTC
CDR3 protein: CASSATGAGANVLTF

clone size: .
D gene: TRBD2
V gene: TRBV4-2
J gene: TRBJ2-7
CDR3 DNA: TGTGCCAGCAGCCGTGCCGGGACTAGCTTTCCCACCGAGCAGTACTTC
CDR3 protein: CASSRAGTSFPTEQYF

clone size: .
D gene: .
V gene: TRBV27
J gene: TRBJ2-7
CDR3 DNA: TGTGCCAGCAGTTCGACTCTCTACGAGCAGTACTTC
CDR3 protein: CASSSTLYEQYF

clone size: .
D gene: TRBD2
V gene: TRBV27
J gene: TRBJ2-3
CDR3 DNA: TGTGCCAGCAGTTTATCGGGGGGGGGTACGCAGTATTTT
CDR3 protein: CASSLSGGGTQYF

clone size: few
D gene: .
V gene: TRBV7-6
J gene: TRBJ1-1
CDR3 DNA: TGTGCCAGCAGCTTTCTTCAGGGGATGAACACTGAAGCTTTCTTT
CDR3 protein: CASSFLQGMNTEAFF

clone size: .
D gene: .
V gene: TRBV19
J gene: TRBJ2-4
CDR3 DNA: TGTGCCAGTAGTGCCCGGAGCATTGGTTCCAAAAACATTCAGTACTTC
CDR3 protein: CASSARSIGSKNIQYF

clone size: .
D gene: TRBD1
V gene: TRBV14
J gene: TRBJ2-6
CDR3 DNA: TGTGCCAGCAGCCAAGACGATGTGGACAGGAGGCCCTCTGGGGCCAACGTCCTGACTTTC
CDR3 protein: CASSQDDVDRRPSGANVLTF

clone size: .
D gene: .
V gene: TRBV29-1
J gene: TRBJ1-2
CDR3 DNA: TGCAGCGTTGATTGGGCAGACAGGTTAACTGGCTACACCTTC
CDR3 protein: CSVDWADRLTGYTF

clone size: .
D gene: TRBD1
V gene: TRBV27
J gene: TRBJ1-4
CDR3 DNA: TGTGCCAGCAGTTCTGGCAGGGGGCGTGAAAAACTGTTTTTT
CDR3 protein: CASSSGRGREKLFF

clone size: few
D gene: .
V gene: TRBV28
J gene: TRBJ1-5
CDR3 DNA: TGTGCCAGCAGTTCTCATCAGCCCCAGCATTTT
CDR3 protein: CASSSHQPQHF

clone size: .
D gene: .
V gene: TRBV11-3
J gene: TRBJ1-1
CDR3 DNA: TGTGCCAGCAGCCTCAGGGACACTGAAGCTTTCTTT
CDR3 protein: CASSLRDTEAFF

clone size: .
D gene: .
V gene: TRBV29-1
J gene: TRBJ1-1
CDR3 DNA: TGCAGCGTTGATGTTGCAGAAGTGAACACTGAAGCTTTCTTT
CDR3 protein: CSVDVAEVNTEAFF

clone size: .
D gene: .
V gene: TRBV29-1
J gene: TRBJ1-3
CDR3 DNA: TGCAGCATCAGGGGCGGAAACACCATATATTTT
CDR3 protein: CSIRGGNTIYF

clone size: once
D gene: TRBD1
V gene: TRBV6-4
J gene: TRBJ1-2
CDR3 DNA: TGTGCCAGCAGTCCCGGACAGGCGAACTATGGCTACACCTTC
CDR3 protein: CASSPGQANYGYTF

clone size: .
D gene: TRBD1
V gene: TRBV5-1
J gene: TRBJ2-1
CDR3 DNA: TGCGCCAGCAGCGCCGCCTTGTCAGGGGGTAGCTCCTACAATGAGCAGTTCTTC
CDR3 protein: CASSAALSGGSSYNEQFF

clone size: few
D gene: .
V gene: TRBV10-1
J gene: TRBJ2-2
CDR3 DNA: TGCGCCAGCAATCCAGCGAACACCGGGGAGCTGTTTTTT
CDR3 protein: CASNPANTGELFF

clone size: .
D gene: TRBD1
V gene: TRBV4-2
J gene: TRBJ2-7
CDR3 DNA: TGTGCCAGCAGCGCCCTCCCCGGACAGGGAAAGAACTACGAGCAGTACTTC
CDR3 protein: CASSALPGQGKNYEQYF

clone size: .
D gene: .
V gene: TRBV7-9
J gene: TRBJ2-1
CDR3 DNA: TGTGCCAGCAGCTTAAGGCTTGAGCAGGGGGGAAATGAGCAGTTCTTC
CDR3 protein: CASSLRLEQGGNEQFF

clone size: .
D gene: .
V gene: TRBV7-9
J gene: TRBJ2-3
CDR3 DNA: TGTGCCAGCAGCTTCGGGACAGATACGCAGTATTTT
CDR3 protein: CASSFGTDTQYF

clone size: .
D gene: TRBD1
V gene: TRBV5-4
J gene: TRBJ2-7
CDR3 DNA: TGTGCCAGCAGCAAGACGACAGGGTGGACCGACGAGCAGTACTTC
CDR3 protein: CASSKTTGWTDEQYF

clone size: .
D gene: .
V gene: TRBV19
J gene: TRBJ2-3
CDR3 DNA: TGTGCCAGTAGTATAGATACCATCAGGGGGGGCACAGATACGCAGTATTTT
CDR3 protein: CASSIDTIRGGTDTQYF

clone size: once
D gene: .
V gene: TRBV6-5
J gene: TRBJ2-5
CDR3 DNA: TGTGCCAGCAGTTACACTAACGGGGACCAAGAGACCCAGTACTTC
CDR3 protein: CASSYTNGDQETQYF

clone size: .
D gene: .
V gene: TRBV27
J gene: TRBJ2-7
CDR3 DNA: TGTGCCAGCAGTTTCGGGGGCGAGCAGTACTTC
CDR3 protein: CASSFGGEQYF

clone size: .
D gene: .
V gene: TRBV7-2
J gene: TRBJ2-7
CDR3 DNA: TGTGCCAGCAGCCGCGCGGGCACCGACTACGAGCAGTACTTC
CDR3 protein: CASSRAGTDYEQYF

clone size: few
D gene: TRBD1
V gene: TRBV4-1
J gene: TRBJ2-3
CDR3 DNA: TGCGCCAGCAACGCCGGACAGGGGGAGGCAGATACGCAGTATTTT
CDR3 protein: CASNAGQGEADTQYF

clone size: .
D gene: .
V gene: TRBV28
J gene: TRBJ1-3
CDR3 DNA: TGTGCCAGCAGTCTACAGCGGAGCACCATATATTTT
CDR3 protein: CASSLQRSTIYF

clone size: .
D gene: .
V gene: TRBV5-1
J gene: TRBJ2-7
CDR3 DNA: TGCGCCAGCAGCTTGGACGGGCGGGGCTCCTACGAGCAGTACTTC
CDR3 protein: CASSLDGRGSYEQYF

clone size: .
D gene: .
V gene: TRBV7-9
J gene: TRBJ1-2
CDR3 DNA: TGTTCCAGCAGCTTGGGGAAAGGACAGAGAGTTTATGGCTACACCTTC
CDR3 protein: CSSSLGKGQRVYGYTF

clone size: .
D gene: TRBD1
V gene: TRBV25-1
J gene: TRBJ2-7
CDR3 DNA: TGTGCCAGCAGTGTGACAGGGACCTACGAGCAGTACTTC
CDR3 protein: CASSVTGTYEQYF

clone size: .
D gene: TRBD2
V gene: TRBV14
J gene: TRBJ2-1
CDR3 DNA: TGTGCCAGCAGCCAAGATCCCCCCGGGACTAGCGGGAGCTCCTACAATGAGCAGTTCTTC
CDR3 protein: CASSQDPPGTSGSSYNEQFF

clone size: .
D gene: .
V gene: TRBV2
J gene: TRBJ1-5
CDR3 DNA: TGTGCCAGCAGTCGGGGGGAGCAGAACCAGCCCCAGCATTTT
CDR3 protein: CASSRGEQNQPQHF

clone size: .
D gene: .
V gene: TRBV2
J gene: TRBJ1-4
CDR3 DNA: TGTGCCAGCAGTGGACAGTTTGCTAATGAAAAACTGTTTTTT
CDR3 protein: CASSGQFANEKLFF

clone size: .
D gene: TRBD2
V gene: TRBV7-9
J gene: TRBJ2-3
CDR3 DNA: TGTGCCAGCAGACCACCGGGAGGCCCATTGTATTTT
CDR3 protein: CASRPPGGPLYF

clone size: .
D gene: TRBD1
V gene: TRBV6-5
J gene: TRBJ1-5
CDR3 DNA: TGTGCCAGCATTAAACAGGGGATAAGCAATCAGCCCCAGCATTTT
CDR3 protein: CASIKQGISNQPQHF